This T cell receptor beta chain came from a study of shared clonotypes between healthy human individuals. Naive CD8 cells were CD45RO-negative, positively selected for CCR7, excluding terminally differentiated effector memory CD45RA+ cells. Those who donated, Caucasian adults without exception, all lived in Nashville, Tennessee. Sequencing used immunoSEQ multiplex PCR; TCRdb keeps in-frame clones, though not all of them. The sample includes hundreds of thousands of clones, about 96% seen only once; the top ten take approximately 0.12%. This CDR3 is 13 amino acids long. From germline, CDR1 is MGHRA and CDR2 YSYEKL. V gave up 1 base and J gave up 3 bases, with 4 bases separating them. In this sample, this clone turned up a few times.

This sequence joins TRBV4-1 and TRBJ1-5; D is undetermined. This receptor was identified in a woman aged 30 to 39 in good health. Source material: naive CD8+ T cells sorted from blood. The CDR3 region is CASSQVNNQPQHF. The CDR3 coding sequence is TGCGCCAGCAGCCAAGTGAACAATCAGCCCCAGCATTTT.